A single T cell receptor (beta chain) is shown here with its context. Losses at the gene ends were 4 bases for V and 0 bases for J; bases not matched to a gene: 27. The germline V gene encodes CDR1 KGHSY and CDR2 FQNENV. The CDR3 covers 23 residues. The data originate from a study of blood T cell repertoires in COVID-19. Produced via immunoSEQ multiplex PCR; TCRdb's table is partial and in-frame only. The sample lists 350,000 or so clones, around 83% seen once, with under 3% in the top ten. The sequencing sample was made of peripheral blood. The chain combines TRBV16 with TRBJ1-5; 7 positions match TRBD1. This clonotype was sampled from a man under 40 with active or convalescent COVID-19. For the CDR3, the DNA is TGTGCCAGCAGCCCAGACAGGGCCCAAGGGGGGTCGCGTTTGCTATATAGCAATCAGCCCCAGCATTTT. Translated: CASSPDRAQGGSRLLYSNQPQHF.